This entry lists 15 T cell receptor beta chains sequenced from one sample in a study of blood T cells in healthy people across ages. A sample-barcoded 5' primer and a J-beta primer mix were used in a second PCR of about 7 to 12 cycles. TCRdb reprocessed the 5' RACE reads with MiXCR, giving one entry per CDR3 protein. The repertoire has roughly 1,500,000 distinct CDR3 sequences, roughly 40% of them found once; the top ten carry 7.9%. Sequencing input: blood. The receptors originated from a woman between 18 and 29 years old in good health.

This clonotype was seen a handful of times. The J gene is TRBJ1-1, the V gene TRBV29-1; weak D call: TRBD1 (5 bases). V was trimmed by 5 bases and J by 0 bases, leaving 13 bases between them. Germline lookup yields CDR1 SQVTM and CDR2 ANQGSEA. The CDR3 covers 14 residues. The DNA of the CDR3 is TGCAGCGTTTCCGGCTTGGGGCTGAACACTGAAGCTTTCTTT. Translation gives CSVSGLGLNTEAFF. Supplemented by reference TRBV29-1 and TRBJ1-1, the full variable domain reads SAVISQKPSRDICQRGTSLTIQCQVDSQVTMMFWYRQQPGQSLTLIATANQGSEATYESGFVIDKFPISRPNLTFSTLTVSNMSPEDSSIYLCSVSGLGLNTEAFFGQGTRLTVV.

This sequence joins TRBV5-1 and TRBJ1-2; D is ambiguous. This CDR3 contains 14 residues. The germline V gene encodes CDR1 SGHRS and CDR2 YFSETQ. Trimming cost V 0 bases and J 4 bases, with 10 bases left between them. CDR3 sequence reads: CASSLDLAIYGYTF. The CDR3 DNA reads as TGCGCCAGCAGCTTGGACCTGGCTATCTATGGCTACACCTTC.

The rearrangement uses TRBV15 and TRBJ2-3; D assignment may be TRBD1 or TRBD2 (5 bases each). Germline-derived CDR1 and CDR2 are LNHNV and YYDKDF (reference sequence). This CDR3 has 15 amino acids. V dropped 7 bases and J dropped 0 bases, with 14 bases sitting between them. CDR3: CATTPGPGSTDTQYF. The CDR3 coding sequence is TGTGCCACCACCCCGGGGCCAGGCAGCACAGATACGCAGTATTTT.

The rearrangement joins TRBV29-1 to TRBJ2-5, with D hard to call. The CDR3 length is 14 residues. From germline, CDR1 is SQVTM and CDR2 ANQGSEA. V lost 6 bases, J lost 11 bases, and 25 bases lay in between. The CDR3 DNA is TGCAGCGTGTCTGTGGCCTATAGTGTGAATGAGCAGTACTTC. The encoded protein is CSVSVAYSVNEQYF.

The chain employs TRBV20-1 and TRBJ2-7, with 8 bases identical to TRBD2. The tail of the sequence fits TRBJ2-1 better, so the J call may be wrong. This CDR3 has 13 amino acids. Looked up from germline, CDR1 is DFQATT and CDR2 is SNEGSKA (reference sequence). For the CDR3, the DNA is TGCAGTGCTAAACGGGAGGGTTCCTACGAGCAGTTCTTC. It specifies CSAKREGSYEQFF.

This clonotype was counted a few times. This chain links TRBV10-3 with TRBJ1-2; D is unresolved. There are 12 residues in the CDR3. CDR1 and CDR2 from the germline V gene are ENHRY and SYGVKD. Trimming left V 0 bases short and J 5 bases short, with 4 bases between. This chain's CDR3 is CAISESMYGYTF. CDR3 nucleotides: TGTGCCATCAGTGAGTCGATGTATGGCTACACCTTC.

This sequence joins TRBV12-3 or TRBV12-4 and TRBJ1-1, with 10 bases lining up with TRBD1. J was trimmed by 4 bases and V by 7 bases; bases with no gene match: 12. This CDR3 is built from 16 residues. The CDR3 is CASIKGGQGPSTEAFF. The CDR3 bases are TGTGCCAGCATCAAAGGGGGACAGGGGCCGAGCACTGAAGCTTTCTTT.

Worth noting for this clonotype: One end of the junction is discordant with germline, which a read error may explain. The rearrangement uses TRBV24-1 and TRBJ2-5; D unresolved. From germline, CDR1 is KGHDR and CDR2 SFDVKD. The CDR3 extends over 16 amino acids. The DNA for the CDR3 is TGTGTCACCAGTGATTTTGGTGCAGTTGATAGAGAGACCCAGTACTTC. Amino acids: CVTSDFGAVDRETQYF.

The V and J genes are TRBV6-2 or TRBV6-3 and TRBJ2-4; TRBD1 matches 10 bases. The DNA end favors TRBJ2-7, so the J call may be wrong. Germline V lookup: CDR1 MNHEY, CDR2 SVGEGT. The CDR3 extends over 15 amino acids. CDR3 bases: TGTGCCGGCAAGGAAACCGGGACAGGGGTCCACGAGCAGTACTTC. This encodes CAGKETGTGVHEQYF.

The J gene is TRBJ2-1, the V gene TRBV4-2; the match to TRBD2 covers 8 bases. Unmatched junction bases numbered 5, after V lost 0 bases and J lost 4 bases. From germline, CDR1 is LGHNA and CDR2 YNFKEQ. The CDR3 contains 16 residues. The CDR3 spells CASSQERTSGYNEQFF. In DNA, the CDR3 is TGTGCCAGCAGCCAAGAGAGAACTAGCGGATACAATGAGCAGTTCTTC.

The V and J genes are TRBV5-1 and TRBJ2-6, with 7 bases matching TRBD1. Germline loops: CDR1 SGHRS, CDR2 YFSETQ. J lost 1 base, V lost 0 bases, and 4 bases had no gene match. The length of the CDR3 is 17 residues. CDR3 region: CASSLGNRGSGANVLTF. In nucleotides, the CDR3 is TGCGCCAGCAGCTTGGGGAACAGGGGTTCTGGGGCCAACGTCCTGACTTTC.

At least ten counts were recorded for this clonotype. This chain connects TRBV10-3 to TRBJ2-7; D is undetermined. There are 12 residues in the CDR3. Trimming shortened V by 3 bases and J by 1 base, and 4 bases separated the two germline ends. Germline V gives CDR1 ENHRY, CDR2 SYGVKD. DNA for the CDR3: TGTGCCATCAGTGATACGTCCTACGAGCAGTACTTC. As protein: CAISDTSYEQYF.

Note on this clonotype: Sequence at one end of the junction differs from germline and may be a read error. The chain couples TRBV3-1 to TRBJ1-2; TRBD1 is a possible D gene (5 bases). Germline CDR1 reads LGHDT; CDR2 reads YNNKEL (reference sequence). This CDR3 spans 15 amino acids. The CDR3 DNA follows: TGTGCCAGCACCATAACCGGGACCCTTCGGCTCGGCTACATCTTC. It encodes CASTITGTLRLGYIF.

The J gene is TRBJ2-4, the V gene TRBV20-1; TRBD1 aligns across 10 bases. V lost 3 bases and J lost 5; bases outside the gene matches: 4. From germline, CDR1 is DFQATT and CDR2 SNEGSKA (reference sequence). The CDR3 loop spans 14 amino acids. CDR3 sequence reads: CSASLGTGENIQYF. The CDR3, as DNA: TGCAGTGCTAGTTTAGGGACAGGGGAAAACATTCAGTACTTC.

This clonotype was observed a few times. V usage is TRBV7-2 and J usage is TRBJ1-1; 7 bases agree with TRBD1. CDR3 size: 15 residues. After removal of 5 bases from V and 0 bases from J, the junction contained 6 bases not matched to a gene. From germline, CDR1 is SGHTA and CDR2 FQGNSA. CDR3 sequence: CASSPQGGLNTEAFF. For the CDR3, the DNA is TGTGCCAGCAGCCCCCAGGGGGGCTTGAACACTGAAGCTTTCTTT.